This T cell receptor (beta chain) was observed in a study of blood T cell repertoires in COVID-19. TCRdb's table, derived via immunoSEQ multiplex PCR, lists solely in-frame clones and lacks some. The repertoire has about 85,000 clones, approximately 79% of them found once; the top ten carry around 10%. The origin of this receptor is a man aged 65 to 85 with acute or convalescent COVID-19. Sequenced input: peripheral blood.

The CDR3 sequence: CASSLMLAGAYNEQFF. The CDR3 bases are TGTGCCAGCAGCTTGATGTTAGCGGGGGCCTACAATGAGCAGTTCTTC. V and J are TRBV5-6 and TRBJ2-1, with 9 bases aligning to TRBD2. Germline-derived CDR1 and CDR2 are SGHDT and YYEEEE. The CDR3 is made up of 16 amino acids. The junction had 4 bases not matched to a gene; V was cut back by 1 base and J by 2 bases.